Reported below is one TCR beta chain. The CDR3 extends over 16 amino acids. Germline V gene sequence: CDR1 LNHDA, CDR2 SQIVND (reference sequence). The V gene lost 4 bases and the J gene lost 5 bases, with 15 bases spanning the gap. The record originates from a study of cytomegalovirus exposure and HLA in healthy donors. The PCR made use of 60 Vbeta and 13 Jbeta primers. Assay used: immunoSEQ multiplex PCR; TCRdb lists only in-frame clones, some missing. The repertoire includes about 93,000 clones, roughly 75% of them detected once, and about 7.3% sits in the top ten. Sequenced input: PBMCs. The chain recombines TRBV19 with TRBJ1-6; D is possibly TRBD1 (5 bases). This receptor was identified in a man in his thirties or forties in good health and CMV-seronegative. The CDR3 DNA reads as TGTGCCAGTAGTAGGGAGGCGACAGAGAATAATTCACCCCTCCACTTT. This encodes CASSREATENNSPLHF. Supplemented by reference TRBV19 and TRBJ1-6, the full variable domain reads DGGITQSPKYLFRKEGQNVTLSCEQNLNHDAMYWYRQDPGQGLRLIYYSQIVNDFQKGDIAEGYSVSREKKESFPLTVTSAQKNPTAFYLCASSREATENNSPLHFGNGTRLTVT.